This TCR beta chain was sequenced during a study of sequential checkpoint blockade in melanoma. Study context: Randomization was 1:1 between first-line nivolumab→ipilimumab and ipilimumab→nivolumab. Maintenance nivolumab came after either treatment sequence.

Sequencing used immunoSEQ multiplex PCR; TCRdb keeps in-frame clones, though not all of them. This table has about 40,000 clones, about nine tenths appearing once. The treatment is: randomized to nivolumab then ipilimumab (arm A) or the reverse (arm B). DNA-damaging chemotherapy had not been given to any patient beforehand. Live CD3+CD8+ CD19− CD56− cells were sorted from PBMCs. Germline V gene sequence: CDR1 MNHNY, CDR2 SVGAGI (reference sequence). The length of the CDR3 is 14 residues. This receptor was identified in a human donor with melanoma. Sequenced material: CD8+ T cells sorted from blood (inferred from file names), taken from a patient given nivolumab and ipilimumab in sequence. The chain is built from TRBV6-6 and TRBJ2-5; 9 bases map to TRBD1. TRBJ2-7 matches the DNA end more closely, so the J call is doubtful. The CDR3 loop reads CASSSGQGVYEQYF. The DNA for the CDR3 is TGTGCCAGCAGTTCGGGACAGGGAGTCTACGAGCAGTACTTC.